The 22 T cell receptor beta chains below come from one sample, sequenced in a study of graft-versus-host responses after intestinal transplantation. Their target antigens are unknown. Produced via immunoSEQ multiplex PCR; TCRdb's table is partial and in-frame only. The repertoire holds about 88,000 clones, with around 93% as singletons. This material consisted of unstimulated CD4+ T cells sorted from spleen or lymph node cells, taken before transplant. The receptors here all came from a human donor who was the organ donor for an intestinal transplant.

This rearrangement joins TRBV5-1 to TRBJ2-2, with 8 positions matching TRBD2. The CDR3 contains 16 residues. V was clipped by 4 bases and J by 6 bases; unmatched bases: 11. Germline CDR1 is SGHRS and CDR2 is YFSETQ. DNA of the CDR3: TGCGCCAGCAGCCGGGAGGGCGGGGGCGACGCCGGGGAGCTGTTTTTT. Protein sequence: CASSREGGGDAGELFF. Full variable domain (remainder filled in from reference TRBV5-1 and TRBJ2-2): KAGVTQTPRYLIKTRGQQVTLSCSPISGHRSVSWYQQTPGQGLQFLFEYFSETQRNKGNFPGRFSGRQFSNSRSEMNVSTLELGDSALYLCASSREGGGDAGELFFGEGSRLTVL.

The chain links TRBV5-1 to TRBJ1-4; possibly TRBD1 for D (6 bases). V lost 3 bases and J 6 bases, leaving 18 bases between the germline ends. Per germline, CDR1 SGHRS and CDR2 YFSETQ. The CDR3 is 16 residues long. The CDR3 nucleotides read TGCGCCAGCAGCTCCGGGACATTGTTTGGCGATGAAAAACTGTTTTTT. Protein: CASSSGTLFGDEKLFF.

The sample holds one count of this clone. The chain recombines TRBV28 with TRBJ1-5, with 7 bases lining up with TRBD1. Trimming at V came to 4 bases and at J to 4 bases, leaving 10 bases not matched to a gene. CDR1 is MDHEN and CDR2 is SYDVKM in the germline V gene. The CDR3 extends over 16 amino acids. CDR3 DNA sequence: TGTGCCAGCAGTTCACCAGGACAGGCGGAAAATCAGCCCCAGCATTTT. Amino acids: CASSSPGQAENQPQHF.

The V call is TRBV2, the J call TRBJ2-6; TRBD1 is a possible D gene (5 bases). This CDR3 comprises 16 residues. Germline loops: CDR1 SNHLY, CDR2 FYNNEI. Trimming cost V 4 bases and J 1 base, with 11 bases left between them. The CDR3 region has the DNA TGTGCCAGCAGTGGTAATAGGGGATCTGGGGCCAACGTCCTGACTTTC. Translating gives CASSGNRGSGANVLTF.

V usage is TRBV6-1 and J usage is TRBJ1-1; D uncertain. Per germline, CDR1 MNHNS and CDR2 SASEGT. V was cut by 6 bases and J by 0 bases, with 14 bases left in between. The CDR3 length is 15 residues. The CDR3 here is CASRDGERMNTEAFF. In DNA, the CDR3 is TGTGCCAGCAGAGACGGGGAGCGGATGAACACTGAAGCTTTCTTT.

The gene calls are TRBV28 and TRBJ1-2; 8 nucleotides match TRBD1. CDR1 and CDR2 from the germline V gene are MDHEN and SYDVKM. The CDR3 totals 13 residues. With V trimmed by 4 bases and J by 7 bases, 5 bases remained unmatched. CDR3 region: CASSWDRIGGYTF. CDR3 in DNA: TGTGCCAGCAGTTGGGACAGGATCGGTGGCTACACCTTC.

This rearrangement joins TRBV6-6 to TRBJ1-4, with D unclear. V lost 6 bases and J lost 0, with 11 bases in between. The CDR3 runs to 15 residues. Germline V CDR1 and CDR2: MNHNY, SVGAGI (reference sequence). The CDR3 nucleotides read TGTGCCAGCAGAATTGGGCAAGCAACTAATGAAAAACTGTTTTTT. Its translation: CASRIGQATNEKLFF.

This clone was observed a single time. J is TRBJ1-5 and V is TRBV15, with D maybe TRBD1 (5 bases). V gave up 0 bases and J gave up 2 bases, with 14 bases separating them. This CDR3 has 17 amino acids. The germline CDR1 and CDR2 sequences are LNHNV and YYDKDF (reference sequence). The CDR3 DNA follows: TGTGCCACCAGCAGAGATCACCCAGGGACGGGCAATCAGCCCCAGCATTTT. Translation gives CATSRDHPGTGNQPQHF. Drawing the rest from reference TRBV15 and TRBJ1-5, the complete variable domain is DAMVIQNPRYQVTQFGKPVTLSCSQTLNHNVMYWYQQKSSQAPKLLFHYYDKDFNNEADTPDNFQSRRPNTSFCFLDIRSPGLGDTAMYLCATSRDHPGTGNQPQHFGDGTRLSIL.

The table lists this clone with a count of one. The rearrangement links TRBV9 to TRBJ1-1, with D uncertain. The CDR3 spans 14 residues. Looked up from germline, CDR1 is SGDLS and CDR2 is YYNGEE. V lost 3 bases, J lost 3 bases, and 12 bases lay in between. The CDR3 loop reads CASSALSLYTEAFF. The CDR3 DNA reads as TGTGCCAGCAGCGCCTTATCACTTTACACTGAAGCTTTCTTT. The full variable domain, its missing parts supplied by reference TRBV9 and TRBJ1-1, is DSGVTQTPKHLITATGQRVTLRCSPRSGDLSVYWYQQSLDQGLQFLIQYYNGEERAKGNILERFSAQQFPDLHSELNLSSLELGDSALYFCASSALSLYTEAFFGQGTRLTVV.

The V call is TRBV28, the J call TRBJ1-2; weak D call: TRBD1 (6 bases). Trimming removed 6 bases from V and 2 bases from J, with 16 bases in between. CDR3 length: 15 amino acids. From germline, CDR1 is MDHEN and CDR2 SYDVKM. CDR3 in amino acids: CASSERQEENYGYTF. Here the CDR3 DNA reads TGTGCCAGCAGCGAACGACAGGAGGAAAACTATGGCTACACCTTC.

J is TRBJ1-2 and V is TRBV5-7, with 11 bases that match TRBD1. TRBV5-7 is treated as an ORF (open reading frame) with a function not yet certain. The CDR3 contains 15 residues. J was trimmed by 4 bases and V by 2 bases; bases with no gene match: 4. The CDR3 sequence is CASSFRTGGVYGYTF. CDR3 sequence (DNA): TGTGCCAGCAGCTTTAGGACAGGGGGCGTCTATGGCTACACCTTC.

The chain recombines TRBV18 with TRBJ1-1, with D hard to call. This CDR3 contains 12 residues. V lost 3 bases, J lost 8 bases, and 10 bases lay in between. Germline values: CDR1 KGHSH, CDR2 LQKENI. For the CDR3, the DNA is TGTGCCAGCTCACCTCGCCATTTAGAAGCTTTCTTT. It translates to CASSPRHLEAFF.

The J gene is TRBJ1-2, the V gene TRBV11-3, with TRBD1 matching over 9 bases. The CDR3 consists of 14 residues. With 5 bases clipped from V and 4 bases from J, the junction kept 5 bases outside the gene matches. Germline V gene sequence: CDR1 SGHNT, CDR2 YENEEA. The CDR3 loop is CASSGTGIGYGYTF. The DNA for the CDR3 is TGTGCCAGCAGCGGGACAGGGATCGGCTATGGCTACACCTTC.

The gene calls are TRBV5-1 and TRBJ1-1; TRBD1 agrees at 8 bases. V shed 1 base and J 7 bases; nucleotides not matched to a gene: 3. The CDR3 spans 13 residues. Germline CDR1 reads SGHRS; CDR2 reads YFSETQ. CDR3 DNA: TGCGCCAGCAGCTTGACAGGGGGTCATGAAGCTTTCTTT. It is translated as CASSLTGGHEAFF.

Here the CDR3 reads CASSGGEYGYTF. The CDR3 DNA is TGTGCCAGCAGCGGTGGGGAATATGGCTACACCTTC. V and J are TRBV6-1 and TRBJ1-2; no definite D call. This CDR3 is built from 12 residues. In germline, CDR1 is MNHNS, CDR2 SASEGT. The V end lost 6 bases, the J end lost 5 bases, and 10 bases lay between the germline ends.

The genes are TRBV15 and TRBJ2-1; 10 bases line up with TRBD2. Trimming took 1 base from V and 9 from J; bases not matched to a gene: 12. The CDR3 consists of 17 residues. CDR1 and CDR2 (germline): LNHNV, YYDKDF (reference sequence). The CDR3 reads CATSRGLTSGSAGEQFF. CDR3 coding DNA: TGTGCCACCAGCAGAGGCCTGACTAGCGGGTCCGCAGGTGAGCAGTTCTTC.

J is TRBJ2-7 and V is TRBV7-9, with D tentatively TRBD1 (5 bases). This CDR3 is built from 14 residues. V dropped 1 base and J dropped 3 bases, with 10 bases sitting between them. CDR1 SEHNR and CDR2 FQNEAQ come from the germline V gene (reference sequence). CDR3 amino acids: CASSLEAGLYEQYF. In DNA, the CDR3 is TGTGCCAGCAGCTTAGAAGCAGGGCTCTACGAGCAGTACTTC.

CDR3 sequence: CASSFGGHENTEAFF. The CDR3 DNA reads TGTGCCAGCAGCTTCGGCGGACACGAGAACACTGAAGCTTTCTTT. The V gene is TRBV7-6, the J gene TRBJ1-1, with D possibly matching TRBD1 (5 bases). The germline V gene encodes CDR1 SGHVS and CDR2 FNYEAQ. CDR3 length: 15 amino acids. Trimming removed 3 bases at V and 1 base at J, with 12 bases between.

The rearrangement uses TRBV30 and TRBJ1-1; TRBD1 might be the D (5 bases). Germline V lookup: CDR1 GTSNPN, CDR2 SVGIG (reference sequence). The CDR3 has 13 residues. V gave up 8 bases and J gave up 2 bases, with 15 bases separating them. The CDR3 sequence: CALEGSENTEAFF. CDR3 coding DNA: TGTGCCCTGGAGGGGTCCGAAAACACTGAAGCTTTCTTT.

The chain has TRBV5-8 and TRBJ2-5; D unresolved. Germline CDR1 reads SGHTS; CDR2 reads YDEGEE. The CDR3 totals 14 residues. Trimming left V 0 bases short and J 5 bases short, with 11 bases between. The CDR3: CASSLAWAEETQYF. CDR3 nucleotides: TGTGCCAGCAGCTTGGCCTGGGCGGAGGAGACCCAGTACTTC.

DNA of the CDR3: TGTGCCAGTAACATGGGTTTCAATCAGCCCCAGCATTTT. Its translation: CASNMGFNQPQHF. The chain uses TRBV19 and TRBJ1-5; D remains ambiguous. The ends were cut back, 7 bases at V and 3 bases at J, with 10 bases in the middle. Germline V CDR1 and CDR2: LNHDA, SQIVND (reference sequence). The CDR3 runs 13 residues. The full variable domain, in which reference TRBV19 and TRBJ1-5 provide the parts outside the CDR3, is DGGITQSPKYLFRKEGQNVTLSCEQNLNHDAMYWYRQDPGQGLRLIYYSQIVNDFQKGDIAEGYSVSREKKESFPLTVTSAQKNPTAFYLCASNMGFNQPQHFGDGTRLSIL.

J is TRBJ2-3 and V is TRBV18; D may be TRBD2 (7 bases). Between the trimmed V and J ends, which lost 3 bases and 0 bases, there was a span of 10 bases. The CDR3 is 15 amino acids. Germline values: CDR1 KGHSH, CDR2 LQKENI. The CDR3, as DNA: TGTGCCAGCTCACCGAGGGGGGGAAGCACAGATACGCAGTATTTT. It specifies CASSPRGGSTDTQYF.